This TCR beta chain was sequenced for a study of T cell changes during pregnancy in multiple sclerosis. V gave up 5 bases and J gave up 8 bases; unmatched junction bases: 8. This CDR3 has 16 residues. The V gene's germline CDR1 is SGHNT and CDR2 YENEEA. Some clones are missing from TCRdb's copy, which holds only in-frame ones; the method was immunoSEQ multiplex PCR. The repertoire holds over 55,000 clones, with 80% to 90% as singletons. This TCR derives from a female donor with multiple sclerosis, enrolled in a pregnancy study. The V gene is TRBV11-3, the J gene TRBJ2-1; 14 nucleotides match TRBD2. The sample in question was peripheral blood, obtained in the first trimester of pregnancy. CDR3 coding DNA: TGTGCCAGCAGCCACACCGGGACTAGCGGGGGCCATGAGCAGTTCTTC. Protein product: CASSHTGTSGGHEQFF.